These 30 T cell receptor beta chains originate from one sample sequenced in a study of CD8 T cells in Susac syndrome. With random hexamers, 0.5 to 1 ug RNA was reverse transcribed. TCRdb reanalysed the immunoSEQ multiplex PCR reads using MiXCR and keeps one entry per CDR3 protein. The sample carries approximately 170,000 distinct CDR3 sequences, roughly 94% recorded once. Sequenced sample: CD4+ T cells from PBMCs. Every receptor here comes from a human donor with multiple sclerosis.

The gene calls are TRBV7-8 and TRBJ1-1; D perhaps matches TRBD1 (5 bases). The ends were cut back, 1 base at V and 4 bases at J, with 13 bases in the middle. This CDR3 region has 15 residues. The germline V gene encodes CDR1 SGHVS and CDR2 FQNEAQ. CDR3 in amino acids: CASSLGDAFITEAFF. In DNA, the CDR3 is TGTGCCAGCAGCTTAGGGGACGCCTTTATCACTGAAGCTTTCTTT.

This chain uses TRBV4-1 with TRBJ2-6; tentative D call: TRBD2 (5 bases). Per the germline V gene, CDR1 is MGHRA and CDR2 is YSYEKL. The length of the CDR3 is 18 residues. V lost 2 bases and J lost 2, with 16 bases in between. CDR3 loop: CASSQKGVMVAGANVLTF. Here the CDR3 DNA reads TGCGCCAGCAGCCAAAAGGGAGTCATGGTGGCTGGGGCCAACGTCCTGACTTTC.

The chain couples TRBV18 to TRBJ1-2; weak D call: TRBD1 (5 bases). This CDR3 spans 17 amino acids. Trimming removed 6 bases from V and 2 bases from J, with 22 bases in between. Germline CDR1 reads KGHSH; CDR2 reads LQKENI. The CDR3 DNA is TGTGCCAGCTCCCAGGCTGGGGCAGCTCTGCCAAACTATGGCTACACCTTC. It specifies CASSQAGAALPNYGYTF.

This chain uses TRBV4-1 with TRBJ1-4, with TRBD1 matching over 7 bases. J was trimmed by 0 bases and V by 4 bases; bases with no gene match: 11. CDR1 is MGHRA and CDR2 is YSYEKL in the germline V gene. CDR3 length: 18 amino acids. CDR3 sequence: CASSPTGQDYATNEKLFF. The CDR3 DNA reads TGCGCCAGCAGCCCCACCGGACAGGACTATGCAACTAATGAAAAACTGTTTTTT.

The chain combines TRBV5-1 with TRBJ1-3; D ambiguous. Per the germline V gene, CDR1 is SGHRS and CDR2 is YFSETQ. V dropped 0 bases and J dropped 0 bases, with 13 bases sitting between them. The CDR3 length is 17 residues. The chain's CDR3 is CASSLESPGPSGNTIYF. The CDR3 nucleotides are TGCGCCAGCAGCTTGGAATCTCCGGGCCCCTCTGGAAACACCATATATTTT.

The J gene is TRBJ2-7, the V gene TRBV7-8; 12 nucleotides match TRBD2. The CDR3 totals 21 residues. J gave up 4 bases and V 5 bases, and 24 bases lay outside the gene matches. In germline, CDR1 is SGHVS, CDR2 FQNEAQ. Written as DNA, the CDR3 is TGTGCCAGCAGCCCGGACAGGGGACTTACTAGCGGGAGGTATTCTATTTACGAGCAGTACTTC. It yields the protein CASSPDRGLTSGRYSIYEQYF. Looking up the rest from reference TRBV7-8 and TRBJ2-7 gives the full variable domain: GAGVSQSPRYKVAKRGQDVALRCDPISGHVSLFWYQQALGQGPEFLTYFQNEAQLDKSGLPSDRFFAERPEGSVSTLKIQRTQQEDSAVYLCASSPDRGLTSGRYSIYEQYFGPGTRLTVT.

This chain uses TRBV19 with TRBJ2-7; D is unresolved. The CDR3 consists of 14 residues. Germline CDR1 LNHDA, CDR2 SQIVND (reference sequence). Deletions cut 5 bases from V and 3 bases from J, with 14 bases between. The CDR3 here is CASSRIAGFYEQYF. The CDR3 nucleotides are TGTGCCAGTAGTCGGATCGCCGGGTTCTACGAGCAGTACTTC.

The table lists this clonotype with a few counts. V is TRBV3-1 and J is TRBJ2-7, with D possibly called TRBD1 or TRBD2 (5 bases each). The germline V and J ends were trimmed by 0 bases and 3 bases, with 15 bases remaining between them. The CDR3 totals 16 residues. Germline V gene lookup returns CDR1 LGHDT and CDR2 YNNKEL (reference sequence). The CDR3 here is CASSQDAGWGIYEQYF. The DNA for the CDR3 is TGTGCCAGCAGCCAAGATGCCGGATGGGGGATCTACGAGCAGTACTTC.

The chain has TRBV30 and TRBJ1-1; the D gene is possibly TRBD1 (6 bases). The CDR3 contains 15 residues. V lost 1 base and J lost 1, with 13 bases in between. Germline CDR1 is GTSNPN and CDR2 is SVGIG (reference sequence). As DNA, the CDR3 is TGTGCCTGGAGTGCCCGCCTGACAGGGAACACTGAAGCTTTCTTT. Protein product: CAWSARLTGNTEAFF.

The J gene is TRBJ2-1, the V gene TRBV2, with D tentatively TRBD1 (5 bases). The germline gives CDR1 SNHLY, CDR2 FYNNEI. Deletions cut 6 bases from V and 0 bases from J, with 9 bases between. The CDR3 totals 14 residues. The CDR3 DNA reads TGTGCCAGCAGGGGGCAGAGCTCCTACAATGAGCAGTTCTTC. The encoded protein is CASRGQSSYNEQFF.

V and J are TRBV6-1 and TRBJ2-2, with 8 bases aligning to TRBD2. J gave up 6 bases and V 4 bases, and 10 bases lay outside the gene matches. The CDR3 runs 16 residues. Germline V gene lookup returns CDR1 MNHNS and CDR2 SASEGT. The CDR3 nucleotides read TGTGCCAGCAGTGTCCCACTAGCGGTCAACTCCGGGGAGCTGTTTTTT. Protein sequence: CASSVPLAVNSGELFF.

This CDR3 reads CASKNSMNTEAFF. The DNA for the CDR3 is TGTGCCAGCAAAAACAGCATGAACACTGAAGCTTTCTTT. This chain links TRBV6-5 with TRBJ1-1; D gene unclear. Germline assignment: CDR1 MNHEY and CDR2 SVGAGI. This CDR3 contains 13 residues. Trimming left V 7 bases short and J 0 bases short, with 9 bases between.

The rearrangement links TRBV9 to TRBJ2-7; 8 bases match TRBD1. CDR1 SGDLS and CDR2 YYNGEE come from the germline V gene. The CDR3 is 15 amino acids. The V segment lost 4 bases and the J segment 2 bases; nucleotides outside the gene matches: 8. The CDR3 nucleotides are TGTGCCAGCAGCCTTATGGGGACAGGAACCTACGAGCAGTACTTC. Protein: CASSLMGTGTYEQYF.

This clonotype was observed once. V and J are TRBV15 and TRBJ1-1; 9 nucleotides align to TRBD1. J lost 4 bases, V lost 3 bases, and 6 bases had no gene match. The CDR3 spans 15 residues. Per the germline V gene, CDR1 is LNHNV and CDR2 is YYDKDF (reference sequence). In nucleotides, the CDR3 is TGTGCCACCAGCAGGGCACAGGGGGCTAGCACTGAAGCTTTCTTT. Protein: CATSRAQGASTEAFF.

The gene calls are TRBV10-3 and TRBJ2-1; 10 bases fit TRBD2. Germline CDR1 and CDR2: ENHRY and SYGVKD. CDR3 length: 14 amino acids. V gave up 10 bases and J gave up 8 bases; unmatched junction bases: 11. CDR3 DNA: TGTGCCACTTCATCTAGCGGGAGTTCATATGAGCAGTTCTTC. This translates into CATSSSGSSYEQFF.

CDR3 bases: TGTGCCAGCCTCAGGGCGGGACAAGAGACCCAGTACTTC. Its protein is CASLRAGQETQYF. The chain combines TRBV6-2 or TRBV6-3 with TRBJ2-5, with a possible D match to TRBD2 (6 bases). The CDR3 extends over 13 amino acids. The germline gives CDR1 MNHEY, CDR2 SVGEGT. Trimming removed 8 bases from V and 2 bases from J, with 12 bases in between.

The chain links TRBV2 to TRBJ2-1, with D possibly being TRBD1 (5 bases). Germline-derived CDR1 and CDR2 are SNHLY and FYNNEI. The CDR3 spans 12 residues. Trimming pared 7 bases from V and 6 bases from J, leaving 10 bases between. CDR3 protein: CASTEQANEQFF. The DNA for the CDR3 is TGTGCCAGCACAGAACAGGCCAATGAGCAGTTCTTC.

The CDR3 here is CSATTTSNEKLFF. The CDR3 coding sequence is TGCAGTGCAACTACGACATCTAATGAAAAACTGTTTTTT. V usage is TRBV20-1 and J usage is TRBJ1-4; D is unresolved. This CDR3 is 13 amino acids long. Germline V gene data show CDR1 as DFQATT and CDR2 as SNEGSKA (reference sequence). The V and J ends lost 6 bases and 3 bases respectively, with 11 bases between them.

This chain links TRBV2 with TRBJ1-2; a weak D match, TRBD1 (6 bases). Germline-derived CDR1 and CDR2 are SNHLY and FYNNEI. The CDR3 is 14 amino acids. V lost 6 bases and J 4 bases, leaving 15 bases between the germline ends. CDR3 sequence (DNA): TGTGCCAGCAGGAACAGGGATGCCCTCTATGGCTACACCTTC. As protein: CASRNRDALYGYTF.

V is TRBV5-1 and J is TRBJ2-2; D might be TRBD1 (6 bases). This CDR3 comprises 16 residues. Germline assignment: CDR1 SGHRS and CDR2 YFSETQ. Trimming stripped 4 bases from V and 4 bases from J, with 17 bases between. The CDR3 region is CASSPGDLGGTGELFF. CDR3 coding DNA: TGCGCCAGCAGCCCCGGGGATCTAGGGGGCACCGGGGAGCTGTTTTTT.

V and J are TRBV7-2 and TRBJ1-2; D call uncertain. CDR1 and CDR2 from the germline V gene are SGHTA and FQGNSA. V gave up 2 bases and J gave up 7 bases, with 11 bases separating them. CDR3 length: 13 residues. In DNA form, the CDR3 reads TGTGCCAGCAGCTTACCCTTACTACGTGGCTACACCTTC. This codes for CASSLPLLRGYTF.

J is TRBJ1-1 and V is TRBV2; no firm D call. This CDR3 is built from 11 residues. Looked up from germline, CDR1 is SNHLY and CDR2 is FYNNEI. Trimming removed 10 bases from V and 5 bases from J, with 11 bases in between. The DNA for the CDR3 is TGTGCCATGACGGCTGGTACTGAAGCTTTCTTT. Its translation: CAMTAGTEAFF.

The rearrangement joins TRBV12-3 or TRBV12-4 to TRBJ2-2; D possibly corresponds to TRBD1 (7 bases). The CDR3 runs to 14 residues. Between the trimmed V and J ends, which lost 8 bases and 6 bases, there was a span of 16 bases. The CDR3, as DNA: TGTGCCAGCCAGGGGGGACTGTGGGCCGGGGAGCTGTTTTTT. Amino acids: CASQGGLWAGELFF.

This clonotype has a single count. The chain carries TRBV5-7 and TRBJ2-2; D call uncertain. TRBV5-7 is assigned to the ORF class and has an uncertain function. The V end lost 2 bases, the J end lost 3 bases, and 8 bases lay between the germline ends. The CDR3 sequence is 14 residues long. The CDR3 reads CASSFHHYTGELFF. In nucleotides, the CDR3 is TGTGCCAGCAGCTTCCACCATTACACCGGGGAGCTGTTTTTT.

This chain links TRBV7-2 with TRBJ1-1; D gene ambiguous. V was trimmed by 1 base and J by 5 bases, leaving 8 bases between them. The CDR3 consists of 13 residues. Looked up from germline, CDR1 is SGHTA and CDR2 is FQGNSA. CDR3 sequence (DNA): TGTGCCAGCAGCTTAGGAATAGGGACTGAAGCTTTCTTT. Translating it yields CASSLGIGTEAFF.

The chain uses TRBV7-9 and TRBJ2-5; unclear D gene. The CDR3 runs 17 residues. Germline-derived CDR1 and CDR2 are SEHNR and FQNEAQ (reference sequence). The V gene lost 0 bases and the J gene lost 3 bases, with 17 bases spanning the gap. CDR3 DNA: TGTGCCAGCAGCTTAGCCCTCCCGTGGCAAACCGAAGAGACCCAGTACTTC. It translates to CASSLALPWQTEETQYF.

V and J are TRBV6-2 or TRBV6-3 and TRBJ2-7; no firm D call. The CDR3 contains 15 residues. With 0 bases removed from V and 3 bases from J, the gap between germline ends came to 12 bases. Germline-derived CDR1 and CDR2 are MNHEY and SVGEGT. This CDR3 is CASSYSKGYVYEQYF. DNA of the CDR3: TGTGCCAGCAGTTACTCGAAAGGATATGTCTACGAGCAGTACTTC.

The rearrangement uses TRBV30 and TRBJ2-6, with 7 bases fitting TRBD1. From germline, CDR1 is GTSNPN and CDR2 SVGIG (reference sequence). Trimming removed 3 bases from V and 4 bases from J; junction bases left unmatched: 12. This CDR3 has 17 amino acids. The CDR3 loop is CAWRRGLLSTGANVLTF. The DNA for the CDR3 is TGTGCCTGGAGGAGGGGGCTGCTCTCGACGGGGGCCAACGTCCTGACTTTC.

V gene TRBV6-4 combines with J gene TRBJ1-5; D gene unclear. The CDR3 sequence is 13 residues long. Germline lookup yields CDR1 MRHNA and CDR2 SNTAGT. V gave up 3 bases and J gave up 5 bases, with 8 bases separating them. CDR3 sequence reads: CASSEFLYQPQHF. CDR3 nucleotides: TGTGCCAGCAGTGAGTTTTTGTATCAGCCCCAGCATTTT.

J is TRBJ2-2 and V is TRBV20-1; no clear D. The CDR3 sequence is 13 residues long. V lost 3 bases, J lost 0 bases, and 5 bases lay in between. CDR1 is DFQATT and CDR2 is SNEGSKA in the germline V gene (reference sequence). The CDR3 sequence: CSARVANTGELFF. The CDR3 nucleotides are TGCAGTGCTAGGGTGGCGAACACCGGGGAGCTGTTTTTT.